This paragraph covers one TCR beta chain sequence. Its antigen is not known. The sample is drawn from a study of OX40 agonist ivuxolimab in advanced cancers. General study points: Among the lowest peripheral clonal expansion occurred in 0.1-3.0 mg/kg partial responders.

TCRdb keeps only in-frame clones here, not all; method: immunoSEQ multiplex PCR. This sample has some 52,000 clones, with about 93% found just once. The CDR3 has 13 residues. Germline V lookup: CDR1 LGHNA, CDR2 YNFKEQ. The V end lost 4 bases, the J end lost 2 bases, and 9 bases lay between the germline ends. Sequencing used CD4+ or CD8+ T cells sorted from blood, obtained in a trial of the OX40 agonist ivuxolimab. V gene TRBV4-2 combines with J gene TRBJ2-7, with D perhaps matching TRBD1 (6 bases). This clonotype was obtained from an adult with an advanced solid tumor such as melanoma, head and neck, liver or kidney cancer. CDR3 sequence reads: CASSPGTTYEQYF. As DNA, the CDR3 is TGTGCCAGCAGCCCCGGGACAACCTACGAGCAGTACTTC.